These T cell receptor beta chains were read from a single sample in a study of cytomegalovirus exposure and HLA in healthy donors. Libraries were prepared by immunoSEQ multiplex PCR; TCRdb keeps only in-frame clonotypes and omits some of them. The top ten hold 1.8% of the sample, which has about 210,000 clones, 60% to 80% seen once. The source material was PBMCs. All receptors derive from a male donor in good health and CMV-seronegative. Each CDR3 is given with its conserved first and last residue. The D gene is left open where the match is weak. Size tells how often a clone was seen (once, few, many) or the class of an expanded clone, and some rows leave it out.

CASKQGSLSGNTIYF,TGTGCCAGCAAGCAGGGGTCCCTCTCTGGAAACACCATATATTTT,15,.,TRBV6-5,.,TRBJ1-3
CASSLSRGQFNYGYTF,TGTGCCAGCAGTTTAAGTAGGGGCCAATTCAACTATGGCTACACCTTC,16,.,TRBV27,once,TRBJ1-2
CASSFRHSGANVLTF,TGCGCCAGCAGCTTCCGACACTCTGGGGCCAACGTCCTGACTTTC,15,.,TRBV5-1,few,TRBJ2-6
CASSQAGGGWGVTEAFF,TGCGCCAGCAGCCAAGCGGGGGGCGGGTGGGGAGTAACTGAAGCTTTCTTT,17,.,TRBV4-3,.,TRBJ1-1
CASTGDSNQPQHF,TGTGCCAGTACGGGGGATAGCAATCAGCCCCAGCATTTT,13,.,TRBV19,.,TRBJ1-5
CASSYLATSNTGELFF,TGTGCCAGCAGTTACTTAGCGACCTCGAACACCGGGGAGCTGTTTTTT,16,.,TRBV6-5,.,TRBJ2-2
CASSQDLNTGELFF,TGTGCCAGCAGCCAGGACTTGAACACCGGGGAGCTGTTTTTT,14,.,TRBV13,.,TRBJ2-2
CASSGGGARGYTF,TGTGCCAGCAGTGGAGGTGGAGCGCGGGGCTACACCTTC,13,.,TRBV2,.,TRBJ1-2
CSSIPSRGDNTEAFF,TGTTCCAGCATCCCATCCAGGGGCGATAACACTGAAGCTTTCTTT,15,.,TRBV7-9,.,TRBJ1-1
CASSPRQGKGGYTF,TGTGCCAGCAGCCCACGACAGGGAAAAGGTGGCTACACCTTC,14,TRBD1,TRBV4-2,.,TRBJ1-2
CASSLAMAGTRLEQYF,TGTGCCAGCAGCTTAGCGATGGCAGGAACTAGATTAGAGCAGTACTTC,16,.,TRBV7-9,.,TRBJ2-7
CASENPASGTSTDTQYF,TGTGCCAGCGAGAATCCGGCTAGCGGGACCAGCACAGATACGCAGTATTTT,17,TRBD2,TRBV7-9,.,TRBJ2-3
CASSLTSGLNNEQFF,TGTGCCAGCAGCCTCACTAGCGGGCTAAACAATGAGCAGTTCTTC,15,TRBD2,TRBV7-9,.,TRBJ2-1
CASSLTGDSNQPQHF,TGTGCCAGCAGTTTAACAGGAGATAGCAATCAGCCCCAGCATTTT,15,.,TRBV28,.,TRBJ1-5
CAISETGTSEETQYF,TGTGCCATCAGCGAGACTGGGACTAGCGAGGAGACCCAGTACTTC,15,TRBD2,TRBV10-3,.,TRBJ2-5
CASSRNLLAGGYEQYF,TGCGCCAGCAGTCGTAACCTGCTAGCGGGTGGCTACGAGCAGTACTTC,16,TRBD2,TRBV10-2,.,TRBJ2-7
CASSGGGSYEQYF,TGCGCCAGCAGCGGCGGGGGGTCCTACGAGCAGTACTTC,13,TRBD2,TRBV4-1,.,TRBJ2-7
CASSHLLTDTQYF,TGCGCCAGCAGCCACCTACTCACAGATACGCAGTATTTT,13,.,TRBV5-1,.,TRBJ2-3
CASSSTGIDQPQHF,TGTGCCAGCAGCTCGACAGGGATTGATCAGCCCCAGCATTTT,14,TRBD1,TRBV2,.,TRBJ1-5
CASSTPSGMNTEAFF,TGTGCCAGCAGCACACCCTCAGGGATGAACACTGAAGCTTTCTTT,15,.,TRBV7-9,.,TRBJ1-1
CASSSEGVTREQYF,TGTGCCAGCAGCTCGGAGGGAGTGACGAGGGAGCAGTACTTC,14,.,TRBV7-3,.,TRBJ2-7
CASSPGQGSEPQHF,TGTGCCAGCTCACCCGGACAGGGGAGTGAGCCCCAGCATTTT,14,TRBD1,TRBV18,.,TRBJ1-5
CASSELGGGSTDTQYF,TGTGCCAGCAGCGAGTTAGGGGGGGGGAGCACAGATACGCAGTATTTT,16,.,TRBV9,.,TRBJ2-3
CASSRDRLYSPLHF,TGTGCCAGCAGTCGGGACAGGCTATATTCCCCCCTCCACTTT,14,TRBD1,TRBV27,.,TRBJ1-6
CASSQSDSPGNTIYF,TGTGCCAGCAGCCAATCGGACAGTCCTGGAAACACCATATATTTT,15,.,TRBV7-3,few,TRBJ1-3
CASSYYSGGPTYEQYF,TGTGCCAGCAGCTATTATAGCGGGGGGCCGACCTACGAGCAGTACTTC,16,TRBD2,TRBV7-2,.,TRBJ2-7
CSSSLGGGGYTF,TGTTCCAGCAGCCTCGGAGGTGGCGGCTACACCTTC,12,.,TRBV7-9,.,TRBJ1-2
CAWTPGGGNTIYF,TGTGCCTGGACCCCCGGAGGGGGAAACACCATATATTTT,13,.,TRBV30,few,TRBJ1-3
CASSRTRNTEAFF,TGTGCCAGCAGCCGGACAAGGAACACTGAAGCTTTCTTT,13,.,TRBV6-4,.,TRBJ1-1
CASSLGGASGRSYNEQFF,TGTGCCAGCAGCTTGGGAGGTGCTAGCGGGCGCTCCTACAATGAGCAGTTCTTC,18,TRBD2,TRBV5-4,.,TRBJ2-1
CASSESRDRASYEQYF,TGTGCCAGCAGCGAGAGCCGGGACAGGGCCTCCTACGAGCAGTACTTC,16,TRBD1,TRBV9,.,TRBJ2-7
CASTPWKGGSTDTQYF,TGTGCCAGCACCCCCTGGAAGGGGGGGAGCACAGATACGCAGTATTTT,16,.,TRBV9,few,TRBJ2-3
CASSVAGHETEAFF,TGTGCCAGCAGCGTAGCCGGACATGAGACTGAAGCTTTCTTT,14,.,TRBV9,few,TRBJ1-1
CASSPADPDSQGTQYF,TGTGCCAGCAGCCCTGCCGACCCGGACAGCCAGGGGACCCAGTACTTC,16,.,TRBV5-4,.,TRBJ2-5
CASSSGGSHTDTQYF,TGTGCCAGCAGCAGCGGGGGGTCCCACACAGATACGCAGTATTTT,15,TRBD2,TRBV6-4,once,TRBJ2-3
CASSDAGRGEQYF,TGTGCCAGCAGTGATGCAGGGAGGGGGGAGCAGTACTTC,13,.,TRBV6-1,once,TRBJ2-7
CASSPPDRTNEKLFF,TGTGCCAGCAGCCCGCCGGACAGAACTAATGAAAAACTGTTTTTT,15,.,TRBV7-9,.,TRBJ1-4
CASSLARRASGMYEQYF,TGCGCCAGCAGCTTGGCCCGGCGGGCTAGCGGGATGTACGAGCAGTACTTC,17,TRBD2,TRBV5-1,.,TRBJ2-7
CASSYLRYTNEKLFF,TGTGCCAGCAGCTACCTGAGGTATACTAATGAAAAACTGTTTTTT,15,.,TRBV27,.,TRBJ1-4
CASNPTRGAAYEQYF,TGCGCCAGCAACCCCACCCGGGGGGCGGCCTACGAGCAGTACTTC,15,.,TRBV5-1,few,TRBJ2-7
CASSPREHLYGYTF,TGTGCCAGCAGTCCCCGGGAACACCTCTATGGCTACACCTTC,14,.,TRBV6-1,.,TRBJ1-2